This T cell receptor beta chain was sequenced for a study of preoperative IRX-2 immunotherapy in early breast cancer. With 2 bases clipped from V and 4 bases from J, the junction kept 9 bases outside the gene matches. The CDR3 has 16 residues. The germline V gene encodes CDR1 MDHEN and CDR2 SYDVKM. Using immunoSEQ multiplex PCR, the repertoire was profiled, and TCRdb retains in-frame clones only, with some absent. Of around 88,000 clones in the sample, roughly 90% were seen once. Treatment in this sample: preoperative locoregional IRX-2 cytokine immunotherapy. Samples came from a phase Ib trial of preoperative locoregional IRX-2 cytokine immunotherapy.

The TCR comes from a human donor with breast cancer. The chain carries TRBV28 and TRBJ1-1, with TRBD1 matching over 8 bases. Material: tumor tissue, obtained after IRX-2 immunotherapy. CDR3 loop: CASSLRGQGISTEAFF. The CDR3 DNA follows: TGTGCCAGCAGTTTACGTGGACAGGGAATTTCCACTGAAGCTTTCTTT.